This T cell receptor (beta chain) was identified during a study of cytomegalovirus exposure and HLA in healthy donors. Points on this clone: The antigen remains undetermined.

V lost 3 bases to trimming and J lost 3 bases; unmatched junction nucleotides: 6. The CDR3 covers 15 residues. From germline, CDR1 is SGHKS and CDR2 YYEKEE (reference sequence). Both 60 Vbeta primers and 13 Jbeta primers went into the PCR. The data were produced by immunoSEQ multiplex PCR, yet TCRdb's version contains in-frame clones alone and is incomplete. The top ten clones hold 1% to 1.5% of a sample with about 140,000 clones, 60% to 85% of them seen once. General study points: The study put 150 or so TCR beta chains on its list as cytomegalovirus-associated. Later analysis placed DRB1 highest and HLA-C lowest in TCR association rates, which differed by HLA locus. The majority of CMV-associated TCR beta chains were reported as apparently HLA-restricted in a later analysis. Based on reports, TCR beta sequences accurately predicted HLA-A and HLA-B alleles for most subjects.

Sequencing used PBMCs. V is TRBV5-5 and J is TRBJ2-7; 10 bases fit TRBD1. The sequence was obtained from a male donor in good health and CMV-seropositive. This CDR3 reads CASSSSGQGFYEQYF. In nucleotides, the CDR3 is TGTGCCAGCAGCTCATCGGGACAGGGGTTCTACGAGCAGTACTTC.